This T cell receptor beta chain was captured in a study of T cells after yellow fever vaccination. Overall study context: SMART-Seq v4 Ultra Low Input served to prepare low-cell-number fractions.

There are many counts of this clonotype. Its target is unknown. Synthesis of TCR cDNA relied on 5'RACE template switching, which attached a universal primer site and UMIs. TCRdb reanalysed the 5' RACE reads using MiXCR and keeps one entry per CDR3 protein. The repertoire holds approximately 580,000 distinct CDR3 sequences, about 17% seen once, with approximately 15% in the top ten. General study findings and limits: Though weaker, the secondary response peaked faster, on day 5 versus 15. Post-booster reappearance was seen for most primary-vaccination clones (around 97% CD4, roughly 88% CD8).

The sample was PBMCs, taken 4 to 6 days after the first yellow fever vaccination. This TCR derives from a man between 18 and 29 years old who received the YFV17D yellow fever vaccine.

The CDR3 nucleotides are TGTGCCAGCAGCCCCCAAAGGGATTCACCCCTCCACTTT. This codes for CASSPQRDSPLHF. The chain couples TRBV12-3 or TRBV12-4 to TRBJ1-6; D ambiguous. The CDR3 extends over 13 amino acids. Trimming shortened V by 6 bases and J by 8 bases, and 11 bases separated the two germline ends.